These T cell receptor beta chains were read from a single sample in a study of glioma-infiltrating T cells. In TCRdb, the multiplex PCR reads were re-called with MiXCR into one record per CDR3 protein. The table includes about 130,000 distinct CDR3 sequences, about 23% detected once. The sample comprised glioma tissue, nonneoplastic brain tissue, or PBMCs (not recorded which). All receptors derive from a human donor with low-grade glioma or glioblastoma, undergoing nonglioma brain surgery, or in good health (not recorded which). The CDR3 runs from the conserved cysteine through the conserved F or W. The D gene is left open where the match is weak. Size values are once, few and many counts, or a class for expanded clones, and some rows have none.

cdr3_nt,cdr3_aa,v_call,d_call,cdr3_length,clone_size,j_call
TGCAGCGTCACCCTTCCTCGACGGTCAGCCAATGAGCAGTTCTTC,CSVTLPRRSANEQFF,TRBV29-1,NA,15,NA,TRBJ2-1
TGTGCCACCTCGGACAGGGATGGAAACACCATATATTTT,CATSDRDGNTIYF,TRBV10-3,TRBD1,13,few,TRBJ1-3
TGTGCCAGCAGCTTAGAGGCGGCCAATGAGCAGTTCTTC,CASSLEAANEQFF,TRBV11-2,NA,13,many,TRBJ2-1
TGTGCCAGCAGTTCTTCAGGGGGCCGGGTAGGAGAGACCCAGTACTTC,CASSSSGGRVGETQYF,TRBV12-3/TRBV12-4,TRBD1,16,NA,TRBJ2-5
TGTGCCAGCAGTTCCCGGACAGCGGTCTCTGGAAACACCATATATTTT,CASSSRTAVSGNTIYF,TRBV6-1,NA,16,many,TRBJ1-3
TGTGCCAGCAGTGAAGTGGACAGGATGGTCGAGCAGTACTTC,CASSEVDRMVEQYF,TRBV2,TRBD1,14,many,TRBJ2-7
TGCGCCAGCAGCTTGGCACTAGCTGCCGATGAGCAGTTCTTC,CASSLALAADEQFF,TRBV5-1,NA,14,many,TRBJ2-1
TGTGCCAGCAGCTTACGATCCGGACTTTCCACAGATACGCAGTATTTT,CASSLRSGLSTDTQYF,TRBV7-3,NA,16,NA,TRBJ2-3
TGTGCCAGCAGTTCCAGGACAGGGGACAATTCACCCCTCCACTTT,CASSSRTGDNSPLHF,TRBV2,TRBD1,15,many,TRBJ1-6
TGTGCCAGCATAACTAAGGGGGGCGCGGGAAATGGCTACACCTTC,CASITKGGAGNGYTF,TRBV28,NA,15,many,TRBJ1-2
TGTGCCAGCTCAACCGGGACAGGGAGCTCTGGAAACACCATATATTTT,CASSTGTGSSGNTIYF,TRBV18,TRBD1,16,NA,TRBJ1-3
TGTGCCAGCAGCTTGGACGCTTCCGTCCCTAACTATGGCTACACCTTC,CASSLDASVPNYGYTF,TRBV5-5,NA,16,NA,TRBJ1-2
TGCGCCAGCAGCCAAGAGATAGCGGCTACAGATACGCAGTATTTT,CASSQEIAATDTQYF,TRBV4-3,NA,15,few,TRBJ2-3
TGTGCCTGGGCGGGACAGGGGTTTGAATCTTTCTTT,CAWAGQGFESFF,TRBV30,TRBD1,12,NA,TRBJ1-1